Presented here are 3 T cell receptor beta chains from one specimen sequenced in a study of T cell responses to AZD1222 COVID-19 vaccine. Sequenced by immunoSEQ multiplex PCR; TCRdb stores in-frame clones only, minus some. The sample shows around 140,000 clones, roughly 92% of them seen only once. Sequenced material: peripheral blood, taken on day 0 of AZD1222 vaccination. Receptor source: an adult in good health.

The J gene is TRBJ1-5, the V gene TRBV7-9; D perhaps matches TRBD1 (6 bases). The ends were cut back, 0 bases at V and 7 bases at J, with 10 bases in the middle. Germline loops: CDR1 SEHNR, CDR2 FQNEAQ (reference sequence). This CDR3 has 14 residues. The CDR3: CASSLAGAWQPQHF. The CDR3 DNA sequence: TGTGCCAGCAGCTTAGCGGGGGCTTGGCAGCCCCAGCATTTT.

This chain links TRBV5-5 with TRBJ2-7; 7 bases are a match to TRBD2. J lost 5 bases, V lost 4 bases, and 15 bases had no gene match. Germline V gene sequence: CDR1 SGHKS, CDR2 YYEKEE (reference sequence). The CDR3 loop spans 16 amino acids. CDR3 bases: TGTGCCAGCAGCCCGCACTGGGGGGAGGGCCTCAACGAGCAGTACTTC. Translating gives CASSPHWGEGLNEQYF.

The chain combines TRBV10-3 with TRBJ1-2; D is possibly TRBD1 (6 bases). Trimming shortened V by 1 base and J by 2 bases, and 14 bases separated the two germline ends. Per the germline V gene, CDR1 is ENHRY and CDR2 is SYGVKD. The CDR3 is made up of 16 amino acids. Here the CDR3 DNA reads TGTGCCATCAGTGAGTGGTCAGGGGCGGAAAACTATGGCTACACCTTC. As protein: CAISEWSGAENYGYTF.